This T cell receptor beta chain came from a study of blood T cell repertoires in COVID-19. Looking at the study overall: Collection of acute and convalescent COVID-19 samples took place in the United States, Italy and Spain. PBMCs, B-cell-depleted T cells, or T cells provided the cDNA or gDNA that made up the material.

Methods used by the authors: Amplification of reference gene primers was used by the study to estimate nucleated cell counts. The table came from immunoSEQ multiplex PCR; TCRdb's copy has only in-frame clones and leaves some out. For V, J and clone size, that table is used; D and trimming come from the DNA. The table shows about 44,000 clones, with 90% to 95% occurring only once. V was clipped by 0 bases and J by 4 bases, with 13 bases between them. Germline V gives CDR1 SGHNT, CDR2 YYREEE (reference sequence). The CDR3 is 15 amino acids. The sample comprised peripheral blood. The gene calls are TRBV5-4 and TRBJ2-5, with a weak D call TRBD1 (5 bases). The sequence was obtained from a man aged 50-59 years with COVID-19, enrolled during active disease. This CDR3 reads CASSLDMGLGETQYF. CDR3 nucleotide sequence: TGTGCCAGCAGCTTGGACATGGGGCTGGGAGAGACCCAGTACTTC. Together with reference TRBV5-4 and TRBJ2-5, the CDR3 gives the full variable domain: ETGVTQSPTHLIKTRGQQVTLRCSSQSGHNTVSWYQQALGQGPQFIFQYYREEENGRGNFPPRFSGLQFPNYSSELNVNALELDDSALYLCASSLDMGLGETQYFGPGTRLLVL.